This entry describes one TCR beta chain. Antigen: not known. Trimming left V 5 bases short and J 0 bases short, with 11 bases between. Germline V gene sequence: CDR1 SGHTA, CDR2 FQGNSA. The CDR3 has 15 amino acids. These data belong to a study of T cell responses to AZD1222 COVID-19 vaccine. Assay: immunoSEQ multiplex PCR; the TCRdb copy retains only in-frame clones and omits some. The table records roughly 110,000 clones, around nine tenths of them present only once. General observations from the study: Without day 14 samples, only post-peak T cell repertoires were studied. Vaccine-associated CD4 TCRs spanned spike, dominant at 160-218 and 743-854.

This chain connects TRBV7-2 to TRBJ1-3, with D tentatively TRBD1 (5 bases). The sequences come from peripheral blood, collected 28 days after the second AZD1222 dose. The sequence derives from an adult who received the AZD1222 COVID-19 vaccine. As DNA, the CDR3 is TGTGCCAGCAGCCACCGACAGATCTCTGGAAACACCATATATTTT. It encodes CASSHRQISGNTIYF.